The clone carrying this T cell receptor beta chain was detected ten times or more. The antigen remains undetermined. With V trimmed by 6 bases and J by 12 bases, 11 bases remained unmatched. Germline CDR1 and CDR2: SGHTA and FQGNSA. CDR3 size: 13 residues. The source of the sample is a study of T cells after yellow fever vaccination. On the study more broadly: The authors prepared low-cell-number fractions using SMART-Seq v4 Ultra Low Input.

TCRdb re-called the 5' RACE reads with MiXCR, one entry per CDR3 protein. The data contain some 240,000 distinct CDR3 sequences, around 5.2% of them singletons. Findings of the study overall: At under 98% for CD4 and roughly 87% for CD8, most primary-vaccination clones showed up again after the booster.

Material: CD4+ T cells sorted from PBMCs, obtained on the day of the yellow fever booster vaccination. The genes are TRBV7-2 and TRBJ2-1, with 7 bases aligning to TRBD2. The receptor's source is a man aged 18-30 years who received the YFV17D yellow fever vaccine. The DNA of the CDR3 is TGTGCCAGCAGGGGTGCTAGCGGCCTAGGGCAGTTCTTC. Amino acid sequence: CASRGASGLGQFF.